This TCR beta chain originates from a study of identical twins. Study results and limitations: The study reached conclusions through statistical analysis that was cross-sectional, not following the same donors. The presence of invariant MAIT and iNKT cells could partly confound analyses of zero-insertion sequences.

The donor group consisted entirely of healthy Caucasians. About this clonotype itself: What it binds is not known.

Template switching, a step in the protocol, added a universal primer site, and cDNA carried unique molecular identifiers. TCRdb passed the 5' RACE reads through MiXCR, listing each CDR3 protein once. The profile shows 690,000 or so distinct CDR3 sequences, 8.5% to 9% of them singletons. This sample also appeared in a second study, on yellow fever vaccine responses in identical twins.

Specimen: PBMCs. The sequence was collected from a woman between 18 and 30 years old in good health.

The CDR3 here is CASSTSMGDTQYF. CDR3 DNA: TGTGCCAGCTCAACCTCAATGGGGGACACGCAGTATTTT. This chain joins TRBV18 and TRBJ2-3; TRBD1 or TRBD2 may be the D gene (5 bases each). Germline-derived CDR1 and CDR2 are KGHSH and LQKENI. The V gene lost 5 bases and the J gene lost 9 bases, with 15 bases spanning the gap. The CDR3 loop spans 13 amino acids.